A selection of T cell receptor beta chains follows, all from one sample in a study of cytomegalovirus exposure and HLA in healthy donors. Assay used: immunoSEQ multiplex PCR; TCRdb lists only in-frame clones, some missing. The sample has 150,000 to 200,000 clones; roughly 80% are singletons. Source material: PBMCs. Receptors were obtained from a man younger than 40 in good health and CMV-seronegative. CDR3s include the opening cysteine and the closing phenylalanine or tryptophan. The D gene is left open where the match is weak. Clone size is shown for a subset of rows, as once, few, many or a class of expanded clone.

abundance: NA
d_gene: NA
v_gene: TRBV6-1
j_gene: TRBJ2-1
CDR3nt: TGTGCCAGCAGTGAAGTGTTCAACAATGAGCAGTTCTTC
CDR3aa: CASSEVFNNEQFF

abundance: NA
d_gene: TRBD2
v_gene: TRBV5-8
j_gene: TRBJ2-7
CDR3nt: TGTGCCAGCAGCTCTGAGGGGACTAGCGGGAGTTGGGGAACCTACGAGCAGTACTTC
CDR3aa: CASSSEGTSGSWGTYEQYF

abundance: NA
d_gene: TRBD2
v_gene: TRBV14
j_gene: TRBJ2-2
CDR3nt: TGTGCCAGCAGCCGAGGACTAGCGGGACACGGGGAGCTGTTTTTT
CDR3aa: CASSRGLAGHGELFF

abundance: NA
d_gene: NA
v_gene: TRBV10-3
j_gene: TRBJ2-7
CDR3nt: TGTGCCATCAGGGCCCAGGGGAAATCCTACGAGCAGTACTTC
CDR3aa: CAIRAQGKSYEQYF

abundance: NA
d_gene: NA
v_gene: TRBV28
j_gene: TRBJ2-6
CDR3nt: TGTGCCAGCAGTTTCCCCGGACAGTCTGGGGCCAACGTCCTGACTTTC
CDR3aa: CASSFPGQSGANVLTF

abundance: few
d_gene: NA
v_gene: TRBV30
j_gene: TRBJ2-5
CDR3nt: TGTGCCTGGACGGGTGGGGAGACCCAGTACTTC
CDR3aa: CAWTGGETQYF

abundance: NA
d_gene: NA
v_gene: TRBV9
j_gene: TRBJ1-3
CDR3nt: TGTGCCTCGACCGGGGGGGTCTCTGGAAACACCATATATTTT
CDR3aa: CASTGGVSGNTIYF

abundance: NA
d_gene: NA
v_gene: TRBV2
j_gene: TRBJ1-4
CDR3nt: TGTGCCAGCAGACCCGACAGATCTAATGAAAAACTGTTTTTT
CDR3aa: CASRPDRSNEKLFF

abundance: NA
d_gene: NA
v_gene: TRBV21-1
j_gene: TRBJ1-1
CDR3nt: TGTGCCAGCAGCAGCGGGGACGCTGAAGCTTTCTTT
CDR3aa: CASSSGDAEAFF

abundance: NA
d_gene: NA
v_gene: TRBV5-1
j_gene: TRBJ2-4
CDR3nt: TGCGCCAGCAGCTTGGTTGGAGGGTTAGCCAAAAACATTCAGTACTTC
CDR3aa: CASSLVGGLAKNIQYF

abundance: NA
d_gene: NA
v_gene: TRBV5-1
j_gene: TRBJ1-1
CDR3nt: TGCGCCAGCAGCTTTGGCTCCGGGGACACTGAAGCCTTCTTT
CDR3aa: CASSFGSGDTEAFF

abundance: NA
d_gene: TRBD1
v_gene: TRBV2
j_gene: TRBJ1-5
CDR3nt: TGTGCCAGCAGGAACAGGGGACATAGCAATCAGCCCCAGCATTTT
CDR3aa: CASRNRGHSNQPQHF

abundance: NA
d_gene: TRBD1
v_gene: TRBV11-3
j_gene: TRBJ1-1
CDR3nt: TGTGCCAGCAGCTTACTGGGACAGGGTTCTCCCAAAGCTTTCTTT
CDR3aa: CASSLLGQGSPKAFF

abundance: NA
d_gene: TRBD2
v_gene: TRBV5-4
j_gene: TRBJ2-5
CDR3nt: TGTGCCAGCAGCCCCGCCGGACTAGCGGGGGCAGAGACCCAGTACTTC
CDR3aa: CASSPAGLAGAETQYF

abundance: NA
d_gene: NA
v_gene: TRBV27
j_gene: TRBJ2-1
CDR3nt: TGTGCCAGCAGCCCGGACAGATACTCCTACAATGAGCAGTTCTTC
CDR3aa: CASSPDRYSYNEQFF

abundance: NA
d_gene: TRBD1
v_gene: TRBV5-1
j_gene: TRBJ1-4
CDR3nt: TGCGCCAGCAGCTTGGGACAGGGTGAAAAACTGTTTTTT
CDR3aa: CASSLGQGEKLFF

abundance: NA
d_gene: TRBD1
v_gene: TRBV9
j_gene: TRBJ1-3
CDR3nt: TGTGCCAGCAGCGTAGAGGGACAGGTTAACTCTGGAAACACCATATATTTT
CDR3aa: CASSVEGQVNSGNTIYF

abundance: NA
d_gene: NA
v_gene: TRBV28
j_gene: TRBJ1-1
CDR3nt: TGTGCCAGCAGTTTCGACAGGAAGAACACTGAAGCTTTCTTT
CDR3aa: CASSFDRKNTEAFF

abundance: NA
d_gene: NA
v_gene: TRBV7-6
j_gene: TRBJ2-5
CDR3nt: TGTGCCAGCAGCCCCCTTGGAGCAAGCCGAGAGACCCAGTACTTC
CDR3aa: CASSPLGASRETQYF

abundance: NA
d_gene: NA
v_gene: TRBV9
j_gene: TRBJ2-3
CDR3nt: TGTGCCAGCAGCGTAGAGGGGAGCACAGATACGCAGTATTTT
CDR3aa: CASSVEGSTDTQYF

abundance: NA
d_gene: NA
v_gene: TRBV27
j_gene: TRBJ2-7
CDR3nt: TGTGCCAGCAGTTCCGAATGGACAGTCTCCAACGAGCAGTACTTC
CDR3aa: CASSSEWTVSNEQYF

abundance: few
d_gene: NA
v_gene: TRBV27
j_gene: TRBJ1-1
CDR3nt: TGTGCCAGCAGTTTTTCCCCAGGGGCCGACACTGAAGCTTTCTTT
CDR3aa: CASSFSPGADTEAFF

abundance: NA
d_gene: NA
v_gene: TRBV2
j_gene: TRBJ1-2
CDR3nt: TGTGCCACCAACTCGATTTATGGCTACACCTTC
CDR3aa: CATNSIYGYTF

abundance: NA
d_gene: TRBD1
v_gene: TRBV6-1
j_gene: TRBJ1-5
CDR3nt: TGTGCCAGCAGCTCAACAGGGGCTCTCAATCAGCCCCAGCATTTT
CDR3aa: CASSSTGALNQPQHF

abundance: NA
d_gene: NA
v_gene: TRBV7-6
j_gene: TRBJ2-7
CDR3nt: TGTGCCAGCAGCTTAGCGGCATTCTCCTACGAGCAGTACTTC
CDR3aa: CASSLAAFSYEQYF

abundance: NA
d_gene: NA
v_gene: TRBV6-4
j_gene: TRBJ2-3
CDR3nt: TGTGCCAGCAGATTAGCGGCGGGCACAGATACGCAGTATTTT
CDR3aa: CASRLAAGTDTQYF

abundance: once
d_gene: NA
v_gene: TRBV18
j_gene: TRBJ1-2
CDR3nt: TGTGCCAGCTCACCAGTCGACACTAACTATGGCTACACCTTC
CDR3aa: CASSPVDTNYGYTF

abundance: NA
d_gene: NA
v_gene: TRBV12-2
j_gene: TRBJ2-5
CDR3nt: TGTGCAAGTCGCCAAGGGGGGACTAGCTGGGAGACCCAGTACTTC
CDR3aa: CASRQGGTSWETQYF

abundance: NA
d_gene: NA
v_gene: TRBV5-1
j_gene: TRBJ1-2
CDR3nt: TGCGCCAGCAGCTTGGATACAGGGTCCCATGGCTACACCTTC
CDR3aa: CASSLDTGSHGYTF

abundance: few
d_gene: TRBD2
v_gene: TRBV25-1
j_gene: TRBJ2-7
CDR3nt: TGTGCCAGCAGTGAGATCACGGGAGGGAGCCACGAGCAGTACTTC
CDR3aa: CASSEITGGSHEQYF

abundance: NA
d_gene: NA
v_gene: TRBV18
j_gene: TRBJ2-2
CDR3nt: TGTGCCAGCTCCCCTCTCCCTACCGGGGAGCTGTTTTTT
CDR3aa: CASSPLPTGELFF

abundance: NA
d_gene: TRBD1
v_gene: TRBV5-1
j_gene: TRBJ2-5
CDR3nt: TGCGCCAGCAGCTTGGTGAACAGGGGGAGAGAGACCCAGTACTTC
CDR3aa: CASSLVNRGRETQYF

abundance: NA
d_gene: TRBD1
v_gene: TRBV6-1
j_gene: TRBJ1-2
CDR3nt: TGTGCCACCCGGGACAGCGGCTATGGCTACACCTTC
CDR3aa: CATRDSGYGYTF

abundance: NA
d_gene: TRBD1
v_gene: TRBV28
j_gene: TRBJ1-2
CDR3nt: TGTGCCAGCTACAGGGGGAAAGAGAATGGCTACACCTTC
CDR3aa: CASYRGKENGYTF

abundance: NA
d_gene: TRBD1
v_gene: TRBV15
j_gene: TRBJ2-1
CDR3nt: TGTGCCACCAGGGGGACAGATAGCTCCTACAATGAGCAGTTCTTC
CDR3aa: CATRGTDSSYNEQFF

abundance: once
d_gene: NA
v_gene: TRBV5-1
j_gene: TRBJ1-1
CDR3nt: TGCGCCAGCAGCTTGGACCCTGCCGGGACTGAAGCTTTCTTT
CDR3aa: CASSLDPAGTEAFF

abundance: once
d_gene: TRBD2
v_gene: TRBV15
j_gene: TRBJ2-7
CDR3nt: TGTGCCACCAGCAGAGATCTTACTAGCGGGAGCATCTTCTACGAGCAGTACTTC
CDR3aa: CATSRDLTSGSIFYEQYF

abundance: NA
d_gene: TRBD2
v_gene: TRBV19
j_gene: TRBJ2-1
CDR3nt: TGTGCCAGTAGTACCAGCGGGATATCCAATGAGCAGTTCTTC
CDR3aa: CASSTSGISNEQFF

abundance: NA
d_gene: NA
v_gene: TRBV9
j_gene: TRBJ2-3
CDR3nt: TGTGCCAGCAGCGCCCGGACTGTATCTAGCACAGATACGCAGTATTTT
CDR3aa: CASSARTVSSTDTQYF

abundance: NA
d_gene: TRBD1
v_gene: TRBV19
j_gene: TRBJ2-1
CDR3nt: TGTGCCAGTAGTATACGAGACAGGGTCCTCCTTTCCTACAATGAGCAGTTCTTC
CDR3aa: CASSIRDRVLLSYNEQFF

abundance: NA
d_gene: TRBD2
v_gene: TRBV5-1
j_gene: TRBJ2-1
CDR3nt: TGCGCCAGCAGCTTGAATGGACTAGCGGGGGCCTCGTCCTACAATGAGCAGTTCTTC
CDR3aa: CASSLNGLAGASSYNEQFF

abundance: NA
d_gene: NA
v_gene: TRBV5-6
j_gene: TRBJ2-1
CDR3nt: TGTGCCAGCAGCTTCTTTTACAATGAGCAGTTCTTC
CDR3aa: CASSFFYNEQFF

abundance: NA
d_gene: NA
v_gene: TRBV27
j_gene: TRBJ1-2
CDR3nt: TGTGCCAGCAGTTCCCCCGGGGGGGGTCGACGAGGCTACACCTTC
CDR3aa: CASSSPGGGRRGYTF

abundance: NA
d_gene: NA
v_gene: TRBV13
j_gene: TRBJ1-4
CDR3nt: TGTGCCAGCAGCTCTAGGGAGAAGGCAACTAATGAAAAACTGTTTTTT
CDR3aa: CASSSREKATNEKLFF

abundance: NA
d_gene: NA
v_gene: TRBV7-9
j_gene: TRBJ2-1
CDR3nt: TGTGCCAGCAGCTTAGCGCCGAGGGCCACCAATGAGCAGTTCTTC
CDR3aa: CASSLAPRATNEQFF

abundance: NA
d_gene: NA
v_gene: TRBV21-1
j_gene: TRBJ1-2
CDR3nt: TGTGCCAGCAGCAAAGCGCCAGTCTATGGCTACACCTTC
CDR3aa: CASSKAPVYGYTF

abundance: NA
d_gene: NA
v_gene: TRBV27
j_gene: TRBJ2-7
CDR3nt: TGTGCCAGCAATCCACAGGGGAGGCGTCTCGAGCAGTACTTC
CDR3aa: CASNPQGRRLEQYF

abundance: NA
d_gene: NA
v_gene: TRBV2
j_gene: TRBJ1-4
CDR3nt: TGTGCCAGCAGTGCCGGGACAAGTAATGAAAAACTGTTTTTT
CDR3aa: CASSAGTSNEKLFF

abundance: NA
d_gene: NA
v_gene: TRBV11-1
j_gene: TRBJ2-3
CDR3nt: TGTGCCAGCAGCTTATACCAGGGCTCCAATTTAGATACGCAGTATTTT
CDR3aa: CASSLYQGSNLDTQYF

abundance: NA
d_gene: NA
v_gene: TRBV6-1
j_gene: TRBJ2-1
CDR3nt: TGTGCCAGCAGTAGAGGGAGCTCCTACAATGAGCAGTTCTTC
CDR3aa: CASSRGSSYNEQFF

abundance: NA
d_gene: TRBD2
v_gene: TRBV5-1
j_gene: TRBJ2-1
CDR3nt: TGCGCCAGCAGCTTGGGATTGACTAGCGGGAGGACTTCCAATGAGCAGTTCTTC
CDR3aa: CASSLGLTSGRTSNEQFF

abundance: NA
d_gene: NA
v_gene: TRBV30
j_gene: TRBJ1-5
CDR3nt: TGTGCCTGGAGCCTAGGGGGGGTCAATCAGCCCCAGCATTTT
CDR3aa: CAWSLGGVNQPQHF

abundance: NA
d_gene: TRBD1
v_gene: TRBV10-3
j_gene: TRBJ1-6
CDR3nt: TGTGCCATCAGTGGGAAGGGACAGGGAAATTCACCCCTCCACTTT
CDR3aa: CAISGKGQGNSPLHF

abundance: NA
d_gene: TRBD2
v_gene: TRBV15
j_gene: TRBJ2-1
CDR3nt: TGTGCCACCAGCCTAGCGGAGCCTGTCCACAATGAGCAGTTCTTC
CDR3aa: CATSLAEPVHNEQFF

abundance: NA
d_gene: TRBD2
v_gene: TRBV11-3
j_gene: TRBJ2-7
CDR3nt: TGTGCCAGCAGCTTAGTGGGCTCTAGCGGGATCTCCTACGAGCAGTACTTC
CDR3aa: CASSLVGSSGISYEQYF

abundance: NA
d_gene: TRBD2
v_gene: TRBV7-9
j_gene: TRBJ2-3
CDR3nt: TGTGCCACGGCGTCACGGACTAGCGGGAGCGGAGGCACAGATACGCAGTATTTT
CDR3aa: CATASRTSGSGGTDTQYF

abundance: NA
d_gene: TRBD1
v_gene: TRBV27
j_gene: TRBJ1-6
CDR3nt: TGTGCCAGCAGTTCACAGGGGACCTATAATTCACCCCTCCACTTT
CDR3aa: CASSSQGTYNSPLHF

abundance: once
d_gene: NA
v_gene: TRBV5-6
j_gene: TRBJ1-2
CDR3nt: TGTGCCAGCAGCCCGGGAGTCTATGGCTACACCTTC
CDR3aa: CASSPGVYGYTF